This TCR beta chain was observed in a study of T cells and Merkel cell carcinoma outcomes (dated by TCRdb to 2020 to 2022). About the investigation overall: The tumor T-cell repertoire, together with T-cell density, was examined as a predictor of clinical outcome in patients with Merkel cell carcinoma. The study at large found these results: Clinical outcomes in Merkel cell carcinoma patients were reported to be predicted by T-cell repertoire features combined with T-cell density.

Inclusive of the bounding cysteine and phenylalanine, the CDR3 is 15 residues long. Only the CDR3 portion is preserved as DNA: 45 bases, with reading frame beginning at the first base. CDR1 and CDR2 (SGDLS, YYNGEE) derive from the germline V gene. Relative to germline, V is 6 bases shorter and J is 0 bases shorter, with 12 bases between their ends. Samples were obtained from patients with Merkel cell carcinoma. As regards this clone: No antigen is known for it. No base quality values were provided; no much bigger clone lies one nucleotide off.

The library was prepared using the immunoSEQ multiplex PCR assay. This is the immuneACCESS table as TCRdb keeps it, with only in-frame sequences that have V and J called. A part of the clones is gone; compared with another copy, unresolved V genes explain less than half, and the rest is unexplained. The sample table lists a few hundred clones, 90% to 96% of them with a count of one. Around 8% of the sample rests with the top ten. The receptor chain draws on TRBV9 and TRBJ2-2, and possibly TRBD2, on 6 matching bases. Sequenced input: tumor tissue from Merkel cell carcinoma. This sequence was found in a human donor with Merkel cell carcinoma. The sequence in DNA is TGTGCCAGCACCTCCCCGGGGGCGAACACCGGGGAGCTGTTTTTT. This sequence encodes CASTSPGANTGELFF.